The clone carrying this T cell receptor beta chain has more than one count but fewer than ten. The antigen is not known. This specimen belongs to a study of cytomegalovirus exposure and HLA in healthy donors. Study-wide points: Researchers left out some V segments, among them TRBV6-2 and TRBV6-3, as indistinguishable. DRB1 had the most TCR associations and HLA-C the fewest, a later analysis found, with rates varying by HLA locus. TCR beta V- and J-gene trimming was later associated with a missense DCLRE1C variant. Donors were assumed by presence/absence analyses to have roughly uniform sequencing depth.

It was with 60 Vbeta and 13 Jbeta primers that the PCR ran. The assay was immunoSEQ multiplex PCR, and TCRdb's table has in-frame clones only and misses some. The sample has approximately 220,000 clones; 70% to 80% are singletons. CDR1 is MGHDK and CDR2 is SYGVNS in the germline V gene. V was clipped by 7 bases and J by 1 base; unmatched bases: 5. This CDR3 is 14 amino acids long. This clonotype originated in a woman younger than 45 in good health and CMV-seronegative. The chain combines TRBV25-1 with TRBJ2-5, with 8 nucleotides matching TRBD2. Sequenced sample: PBMCs. In nucleotides, the CDR3 is TGTGCCAGCACCGTAGCGGGGCGCCAAGAGACCCAGTACTTC. It codes for CASTVAGRQETQYF.